The 13 T cell receptor beta chains reported below all come from one sample, sequenced in a study of memory CD4+ T cells and cytomegalovirus serostatus. Generated by immunoSEQ multiplex PCR, the TCRdb table keeps only in-frame clones and is missing some. The sample has under 50,000 clones, roughly 78% seen once. Single viable CD3+CD4+CD8-CD45RO+ cells were sorted as the memory CD4+ T cells. Input material: memory CD4+ T cells from blood. The receptors stem from an adult in good health and CMV-seronegative.

The chain combines TRBV7-9 with TRBJ1-2; 9 bases are shared with TRBD1. This CDR3 is built from 15 residues. After removal of 4 bases from V and 8 bases from J, the junction contained 11 bases not matched to a gene. Germline V CDR1 and CDR2: SEHNR, FQNEAQ (reference sequence). The CDR3 sequence is CASSWTGTGSGGYTF. CDR3 coding DNA: TGTGCCAGCAGCTGGACCGGGACAGGGTCTGGAGGCTACACCTTC.

The chain has TRBV25-1 and TRBJ2-1; D unclear. Germline CDR1 MGHDK, CDR2 SYGVNS. CDR3 length: 17 amino acids. The V end lost 6 bases, the J end lost 0 bases, and 18 bases lay between the germline ends. The CDR3 region has the DNA TGTGCCAGCAGCGCTCAGGACGCCGGCATCTCCTACAATGAGCAGTTCTTC. Translation: CASSAQDAGISYNEQFF.

This sequence joins TRBV6-5 and TRBJ1-4; 7 positions match TRBD1. The germline V gene has CDR1 MNHEY and CDR2 SVGAGI. The CDR3 consists of 14 residues. The J segment lost 4 bases and the V segment lost 5 bases, leaving 4 bases of the junction unmatched. Here the CDR3 reads CASSLQGFNEKLFF. In nucleotides, the CDR3 is TGTGCCAGCAGTCTACAGGGGTTTAATGAAAAACTGTTTTTT.

V usage is TRBV29-1 and J usage is TRBJ1-1; D is possibly TRBD1 (5 bases). The CDR3 has 13 residues. Trimming removed 5 bases from V and 11 bases from J, with 21 bases in between. CDR1 is SQVTM, CDR2 ANQGSEA, per germline. The DNA for the CDR3 is TGCAGCGTTATATCGAATGGGGGTGAGGCCGCTTTCTTT. It is translated as CSVISNGGEAAFF.

This rearrangement joins TRBV6-5 to TRBJ1-1; 8 bases map to TRBD1. Germline CDR1 MNHEY, CDR2 SVGAGI. The CDR3 has 15 amino acids. With V trimmed by 2 bases and J by 4 bases, 6 bases remained unmatched. The CDR3 region is CASSYAGGEGTEAFF. The CDR3 DNA sequence: TGTGCCAGCAGTTACGCAGGGGGCGAGGGCACTGAAGCTTTCTTT.

This clone has a handful of counts. The chain couples TRBV6-4 to TRBJ1-1; D gene uncertain. V lost 3 bases and J lost 0, with 8 bases in between. Germline V gene lookup returns CDR1 MRHNA and CDR2 SNTAGT. CDR3 size: 14 residues. The CDR3 DNA reads TGTGCCAGCAGTGAAACTACATTGAACACTGAAGCTTTCTTT. It encodes CASSETTLNTEAFF.

As for this clone: Other DNA sequences in this sample translate to the same CDR3. The chain links TRBV7-2 to TRBJ2-5; TRBD2 agrees at 11 bases. Germline V gene sequence: CDR1 SGHTA, CDR2 FQGNSA. CDR3 length: 16 amino acids. V lost 0 bases, J lost 4 bases, and 4 bases stayed unmatched. The CDR3 DNA is TGTGCCAGCAGCTTAGCGCGGCTAGCGGGGGGAGAGACCCAGTACTTC. Translating it yields CASSLARLAGGETQYF.

In its sample, this clone was seen a few times. The chain uses TRBV7-9 and TRBJ2-7; unclear D gene. Germline-derived CDR1 and CDR2 are SEHNR and FQNEAQ (reference sequence). This CDR3 has 16 amino acids. Trimming stripped 4 bases from V and 2 bases from J, with 18 bases between. CDR3 sequence: CASSSSAGRFPYEQYF. In DNA form, the CDR3 reads TGTGCCAGCAGCTCCTCCGCAGGACGGTTCCCCTACGAGCAGTACTTC.

The V and J genes are TRBV27 and TRBJ1-5; maybe TRBD1 (6 bases). The CDR3 runs 15 residues. Per germline, CDR1 MNHEY and CDR2 SMNVEV (reference sequence). V lost 0 bases, J lost 4 bases, and 10 bases lay in between. CDR3 sequence: CASSLSKGGNQPQHF. The CDR3 DNA is TGTGCCAGCAGTTTATCGAAGGGGGGGAATCAGCCCCAGCATTTT.

This chain links TRBV5-1 with TRBJ2-7, with D maybe TRBD1 (5 bases). Germline CDR1 reads SGHRS; CDR2 reads YFSETQ. V dropped 2 bases and J dropped 3 bases, with 21 bases sitting between them. The CDR3 sequence is 17 residues long. CDR3 bases: TGCGCCAGCAGCTTCGGTCCCCGGCAGGGTGAAAGCTACGAGCAGTACTTC. The encoded protein is CASSFGPRQGESYEQYF.

This clone was picked up one time. The rearrangement joins TRBV2 to TRBJ2-5; no firm D call. This CDR3 region has 11 residues. V was trimmed by 5 bases and J by 3 bases, leaving 4 bases between them. Germline-derived CDR1 and CDR2 are SNHLY and FYNNEI. The CDR3 sequence is CASSFKETQYF. The CDR3 bases are TGTGCCAGCAGTTTTAAAGAGACCCAGTACTTC.

The chain combines TRBV19 with TRBJ1-1; 8 nucleotides match TRBD1. V lost 3 bases and J lost 7; bases outside the gene matches: 4. CDR3 length: 13 amino acids. From germline, CDR1 is LNHDA and CDR2 SQIVND (reference sequence). CDR3 bases: TGTGCCAGTAGTATGACAGGGGCCAGTGAAGCTTTCTTT. Protein: CASSMTGASEAFF.

The J gene is TRBJ2-7, the V gene TRBV2; no clear D gene. The CDR3 is 13 amino acids. V dropped 0 bases and J dropped 3 bases, with 6 bases sitting between them. Germline CDR1 is SNHLY and CDR2 is FYNNEI. The CDR3 region has the DNA TGTGCCAGCAGTGAAGCTACCATCTACGAGCAGTACTTC. This encodes CASSEATIYEQYF. The complete variable domain, with remaining parts taken from reference TRBV2 and TRBJ2-7, reads EPEVTQTPSHQVTQMGQEVILRCVPISNHLYFYWYRQILGQKVEFLVSFYNNEISEKSEIFDDQFSVERPDGSNFTLKIRSTKLEDSAMYFCASSEATIYEQYFGPGTRLTVT.